This TCR beta chain was identified during a study of beta chain features in type 1 diabetes. Per the germline V gene, CDR1 is SQVTM and CDR2 is ANQGSEA. Trimming cost V 4 bases and J 0 bases, with 7 bases left between them. CDR3 length: 13 amino acids. In its sample, this clone was seen a few times. As every portion of the isolated RNA was reverse transcribed, the sequencing read expressed TCRB transcripts. The table came from immunoSEQ multiplex PCR; TCRdb's copy has only in-frame clones and leaves some out. The repertoire consists of about 350,000 clones, with about 19% occurring once and the leading ten covering 0.035% to 0.05%.

The V and J genes are TRBV29-1 and TRBJ2-1; D ambiguous. The sample consisted of naive CD4+ T cells from blood. The source is a young woman in good health. The CDR3, as DNA: TGCAGCGTTGTAAGCGTCTCCTACAATGAGCAGTTCTTC. Translation gives CSVVSVSYNEQFF.